These 8 T cell receptor beta chains originate from one sample sequenced in a study of CD8 T cells in Susac syndrome. Random hexamers were used to reverse transcribe the RNA input (roughly 0.5 to 1 ug). TCRdb reprocessed the immunoSEQ multiplex PCR reads with MiXCR, giving one entry per CDR3 protein. The sample has fewer than 350,000 distinct CDR3 sequences, roughly 85% seen once; the top ten hold approximately 0.2%. Sequencing used CD8+ T cells from PBMCs. The origin of the receptors is a human donor with multiple sclerosis.

This chain joins TRBV4-1 and TRBJ1-1; perhaps TRBD1 as D (5 bases). V lost 8 bases and J 2 bases, leaving 6 bases between the germline ends. This CDR3 contains 11 residues. Germline V gene sequence: CDR1 MGHRA, CDR2 YSYEKL. The CDR3 sequence: CASGHNTEAFF. In DNA form, the CDR3 reads TGCGCCAGCGGACATAACACTGAAGCTTTCTTT.

This clonotype was observed once. The gene calls are TRBV15 and TRBJ1-1; 8 positions agree with TRBD1. In germline, CDR1 is LNHNV, CDR2 YYDKDF (reference sequence). The V and J ends lost 3 bases and 5 bases, in that order; junction bases with no gene match: 8. This CDR3 region has 15 residues. The chain's CDR3 is CATSRDGQGETEAFF. In nucleotides, the CDR3 is TGTGCCACCAGCAGGGATGGACAGGGAGAAACTGAAGCTTTCTTT. Complete variable domain (other parts from reference TRBV15 and TRBJ1-1): DAMVIQNPRYQVTQFGKPVTLSCSQTLNHNVMYWYQQKSSQAPKLLFHYYDKDFNNEADTPDNFQSRRPNTSFCFLDIRSPGLGDTAMYLCATSRDGQGETEAFFGQGTRLTVV.

The chain carries TRBV13 and TRBJ1-1; tentatively, D is TRBD1 (6 bases). CDR1 and CDR2 from the germline V gene are PRHDT and FYEKMQ (reference sequence). Trimming left V 4 bases short and J 4 bases short, with 16 bases between. This CDR3 is 15 amino acids long. CDR3 bases: TGTGCCAGCAGCTCACTCCGGGACATTTCCACTGAAGCTTTCTTT. It is translated as CASSSLRDISTEAFF.

CDR3 nucleotide sequence: TGTGCCATCAGTGAGTCAGGGGGCAGGGAGACCCAGTACTTC. Its protein is CAISESGGRETQYF. This chain joins TRBV10-3 and TRBJ2-5; the match to TRBD1 covers 7 bases. The CDR3 contains 14 residues. Germline-derived CDR1 and CDR2 are ENHRY and SYGVKD. J was trimmed by 5 bases and V by 0 bases; bases with no gene match: 3.

The genes are TRBV7-6 and TRBJ2-7; 8 positions agree with TRBD1. This CDR3 is built from 13 residues. The ends lost 5 bases at V and 7 bases at J; junction bases unmatched: 7. Per germline, CDR1 SGHVS and CDR2 FNYEAQ. CDR3 nucleotides: TGTGCCAGCAGCCCCGGGACAGGCTGGGAGCAGTACTTC. It specifies CASSPGTGWEQYF. Full variable domain (rest looked up from reference TRBV7-6 and TRBJ2-7): GAGVSQSPRYKVTKRGQDVALRCDPISGHVSLYWYRQALGQGPEFLTYFNYEAQQDKSGLPNDRFSAERPEGSISTLTIQRTEQRDSAMYRCASSPGTGWEQYFGPGTRLTVT.

The chain links TRBV30 to TRBJ2-1; D gene ambiguous. This CDR3 region has 11 residues. Germline CDR1 is GTSNPN and CDR2 is SVGIG (reference sequence). V shed 5 bases and J shed 6 bases, with 8 bases lying between them. This chain's CDR3 is CAWSSPNEQFF. CDR3 coding DNA: TGTGCCTGGTCAAGCCCCAATGAGCAGTTCTTC.

The chain joins TRBV19 to TRBJ1-5; 7 bases are a match to TRBD1. This CDR3 is 15 amino acids long. Germline V CDR1 and CDR2: LNHDA, SQIVND (reference sequence). J lost 7 bases, V lost 5 bases, and 11 bases had no gene match. CDR3 amino acids: CASSATGYELQPQHF. CDR3 nucleotides: TGTGCCAGTAGTGCGACAGGGTACGAATTACAGCCCCAGCATTTT. Complete variable domain (other parts from reference TRBV19 and TRBJ1-5): DGGITQSPKYLFRKEGQNVTLSCEQNLNHDAMYWYRQDPGQGLRLIYYSQIVNDFQKGDIAEGYSVSREKKESFPLTVTSAQKNPTAFYLCASSATGYELQPQHFGDGTRLSIL.

DNA for the CDR3: TGCGCCAGCAGCCACCTTCTAGCGTACAATGAGCAGTTCTTC. Translation: CASSHLLAYNEQFF. J is TRBJ2-1 and V is TRBV4-3; the D gene is possibly TRBD2 (6 bases). The ends were cut back, 3 bases at V and 4 bases at J, with 10 bases in the middle. CDR1 and CDR2 (germline): LGHNA, YSLEER. The CDR3 is made up of 14 amino acids.